This entry features one T cell receptor (beta chain) sequence. The antigen it recognizes is unknown. Per-base quality was not reported, and no clone a single base away is much larger than it. The library was built by means of multiplex PCR. Reads for this sample came from an Illumina HiSeq 4000. TCR beta libraries were built with iRepertoire HTBI primers and Arm-PCR amplification of CDR3 regions. PCR products were gel purified before sequencing. On the study's bioinformatics: A total of around 59 TRBV and about 13 TRBJ segments were identified across samples and were used for gene usage analysis of CDR3 amino acid clonotypes. COPE and FqMerger were used to merge filtered high-quality paired reads into contigs. Contigs were aligned with BLAST to IMGT TRBV, TRBD and TRBJ reference genes, and CDR3 was defined per IMGT. Any clonotype with a frequency above 0.1% was counted as a highly expanded clone. Repertoire diversity was measured by Shannon entropy, and V-J evenness by the Gini coefficient. Clonotypes shared by more than one individual were considered public. The public sequencing data were trimmed at Q25 with fastp and processed into clonotypes with MiXCR by TCRdb, which kept only in-frame beta chains. Rows merge per CDR3 protein into single entries with the most common DNA and genes. The V and J calls were determined by TCRdb, not by the authors. In this sample the table shows about 430,000 distinct CDR3 sequences, 14% to 15% of which occur a single time. Under 9% of the sample lies in the top ten.

CDR1 and CDR2 are drawn from the germline V gene: MNHNS, SASEGT. The CDR3 contains 16 residues, cysteine and phenylalanine counted. Of the read, only the CDR3 DNA is kept; its 48 bases are in frame from base 1. After removal of 6 bases from V and 3 bases from J, the junction retains 12 bases not matched to a gene. The sample's time point, from its label and the paper: newly diagnosed GD, antithyroid drugs for less than 3 months. RNA was extracted from PBMCs in TRIzol for both TCR sequencing and RNA sequencing. The diagnosis of Graves' disease followed American Thyroid Association guidelines. Patients for the study were recruited at an endocrinology department in Xi'an, China. Each patient gave around 9.2 milliliters of peripheral blood, collected in an EDTA anticoagulant tube. PBMCs were isolated by Ficoll Paque Plus density gradient separation without further T cell sorting. An Agilent 2100 Bioanalyzer and agarose gel were used to check RNA quality, while a NanoDrop 2000 measured RNA concentration.

This sample is drawn from a study of regulatory T cells in long-lasting Graves disease (dated by TCRdb to the early 2020s). The study in broad terms: In the newly diagnosed Graves' disease group, patients had been taking antithyroid drugs for less than 3 months. A total of some 35 samples underwent TCR sequencing, from 13 patients with persistent Graves' disease and some 20 patients with newly diagnosed Graves' disease. Persistent Graves' disease patients were compared with newly diagnosed Graves' disease patients by peripheral blood TCR sequencing and RNA sequencing. The study was conducted in China and was registered as a clinical trial.

Broader findings and caveats from the paper: The authors acknowledged the small sample size as a limitation that may reduce accuracy. Persistent disease showed preferential use of TRBV28, TRBJ1-2 and TRBJ2-5, whereas newly diagnosed disease favored TRBV20-1 and TRBJ2-1. Sequencing and analysis were limited to the TCR beta chain. More public clonotypes were shared among persistent patients (fewer than 3,000) than among newly diagnosed patients (966). Because the primary lesion, thyroid tissue, could not be accessed, the study looked at peripheral blood alone. Compared with newly diagnosed patients, persistent Graves' disease patients had lower TCR Shannon entropy and fewer highly expanded clones, which suggests clonal expansion.

These data also formed part of another study, on T cells in Graves' hyperthyroidism and ophthalmopathy. The second study's authors report: A patient counted as having stable Graves' hyperthyroidism if no progression to ophthalmopathy occurred over 18 months of follow-up. The hyperthyroidism patients were between 18 and 65 years old and newly diagnosed, with a disease duration of less than 2 months. Any patient with an uncontrolled infection, another autoimmune disease, pregnancy or lactation was excluded. Diagnoses relied on clinical symptoms, serum thyroxine and TRAb, thyroid ultrasound and orbital computed tomography. The TCR CDR3 was subjected to a first round of RT-PCR using the HTBI primer set and the Qiagen OneStep RT-PCR kit. Blood samples also contained most of the expanded thyroid clonotypes (frequency above 0.001), which suggests that blood repertoires may reflect thyroid immune responses. Ophthalmopathy was separated from stable hyperthyroidism by a 13 V-J signature model, with approximately 86% sensitivity and approximately 81% specificity obtained in cross-validation and 80%/75% obtained in testing. In validation, the model predicted progression to ophthalmopathy with roughly 70% sensitivity and about 72% specificity, a median of approximately 6.7 months before onset. TCR V-J signatures able to tell the groups apart were searched for in a discovery cohort of approximately 95 patients, of whom over 40 had Graves' ophthalmopathy and more than 55 had stable Graves' hyperthyroidism. Prospective prediction of ophthalmopathy was tested in an independent validation cohort consisting of 18 hyperthyroidism patients and approximately 16 patients who later progressed to ophthalmopathy. The 75 to 100 discovery patients were randomly split 7:3 into training and test sets. The study also compared thyroid tissue and blood T-cell repertoires from 6 or 7 Graves' hyperthyroidism patients. Once sampling was done, hyperthyroidism patients were given methimazole at a starting dose of 30 mg daily, whereas ophthalmopathy patients were given high-dose intravenous methylprednisolone. A second multiplex PCR round built the libraries, followed by size selection and purification. Paired-end sequencing of the libraries was performed with 100 bp reads on an Illumina HiSeq2000. SOAPnuke was used to process the raw data, removing reads that contained adapters or uncalled bases, had a mean Phred below 15, or lacked an exact match to the constant primer or identifier. COPE v1.2.5 was used to merge the high-quality paired reads, and each unique nucleotide sequence was defined as a clonotype. MiTCR v1.1 was used to align the clonotypes against IMGT TRBV, TRBD and TRBJ reference segments. Only V-J combinations with frequency above 0.0001, covering roughly 99% of repertoires, were analysed. A TCS score was defined as the ratio between F50 (clonal expansion) and ExV (chaos), using BLOSUM62-based TCRdist between CDR3 peptides within each V-J. Welch's t-statistics and random forest reduced approximately 520 V-J features to roughly 13, which were used in a naive Bayes classifier (R e1071). No statistical method was used to set the sample size in advance, and investigators knew the group allocation. According to the paper, TCR Vbeta CDR3 sequencing was carried out on 135 peripheral blood samples, which came from around 43 ophthalmopathy, 75 to 80 hyperthyroidism and roughly 17 progressor patients.

Sequencing was performed on peripheral blood mononuclear cells (PBMCs), taken at new diagnosis, from a patient treated with antithyroid drugs. The sequence is built from TRBV6-1 and TRBJ2-3; the central 7 bases match TRBD1. The receptor's source is a middle-aged woman with Graves disease. Donor details come from another sample of the same person, matched by shared clones. Here is the DNA: TGTGCCAGCAGCCCAGGCTCCGACAGGGTGACAGATACGCAGTATTTT. Translated, it gives CASSPGSDRVTDTQYF.